The rows below give T cell receptor beta chains drawn from one sample of a study of control samples from healthy donors and cancer patients. The table came from immunoSEQ multiplex PCR; TCRdb's copy has only in-frame clones and leaves some out. The data hold about 410,000 clones, with 90% observed a single time. Sequencing was performed on PBMCs. These receptors came from a man in his forties with head and neck cancer. Both conserved end residues are part of each CDR3. The D gene is left open where the match is weak. The size field is filled for only some rows; it gives once, few, many or a size class.

d_gene	v_gene	j_gene	abundance	CDR3nt	CDR3aa
.	TRBV6-5	TRBJ1-1	.	TGTGCCAGCAGTTACTCGGGCGGGGTCGAGGGTGAAGCTTTCTTT	CASSYSGGVEGEAFF
TRBD2	TRBV7-9	TRBJ2-1	.	TGTGCCAGCAGCCCCATCGGCGGGGGGGCAGGTGAGCAGTTCTTC	CASSPIGGGAGEQFF
TRBD1	TRBV5-1	TRBJ1-2	.	TGCGCCAGCAGCACGACCGCGGACAGGGGCTATGGCTACACCTTC	CASSTTADRGYGYTF
.	TRBV19	TRBJ2-3	.	TGTGCCAGTAGTAGGATGGACGGGCGGGTTAGCACAGATACGCAGTATTTT	CASSRMDGRVSTDTQYF
.	TRBV7-9	TRBJ2-7	.	TGTGCCAGCAGCTCCCCTATGAGGTACTACGAGCAGTACTTC	CASSSPMRYYEQYF
.	TRBV21-1	TRBJ2-2	.	TGTGCCAGCAGCCCTTGGACAGGGACGAACACCGGGGAGCTGTTTTTT	CASSPWTGTNTGELFF
.	TRBV5-4	TRBJ2-6	.	TGTGCCAGCAGCACCGGTGGGGAGGAGGGGGCCAACGTCCTGACTTTC	CASSTGGEEGANVLTF
.	TRBV5-1	TRBJ1-1	.	TGCGCCAGCAGCCCCCTTGGAGGCCAGGGAACGACTGAAGCTTTCTTT	CASSPLGGQGTTEAFF
TRBD1	TRBV28	TRBJ1-1	.	TGTGCCAGCAGTTCAGGGGGCAGGGGGACTGAAGCTTTCTTT	CASSSGGRGTEAFF
.	TRBV6-2/TRBV6-3	TRBJ2-7	.	TGTGCCAGCAGTTACGGTGGGGCCCCCTACGAGCAGTACTTC	CASSYGGAPYEQYF
.	TRBV11-3	TRBJ1-2	.	TGTGCCAGCAGTCACAGGGCCGGAGCGGGCTACACCTTC	CASSHRAGAGYTF
TRBD2	TRBV5-6	TRBJ2-1	.	TGTGCCAGCAGCTTGAGACTAGCGGGGGGCCGGTCCTACAATGAGCAGTTCTTC	CASSLRLAGGRSYNEQFF
.	TRBV7-2	TRBJ2-1	.	TGTGCCAGCAGCTTAGAAGTTAGGGAGGAGCAGTTCTTC	CASSLEVREEQFF
TRBD1	TRBV12-3/TRBV12-4	TRBJ2-7	once	TGTGCCAGCAGTTTGGCAGGGGGCTACGAGCAGTACTTC	CASSLAGGYEQYF
TRBD2	TRBV10-3	TRBJ2-2	.	TGTGCCATCAGTCCTACCGGGGGGGAAGCCGGGGAGCTGTTTTTT	CAISPTGGEAGELFF
.	TRBV5-1	TRBJ2-3	.	TGCGCCAGCAGCTGGACAGAGACTAGCACAGATACGCAGTATTTT	CASSWTETSTDTQYF
.	TRBV15	TRBJ2-1	.	TGTGCCACCAGCCGGAGGAGGTTTGAGCAGTTCTTC	CATSRRRFEQFF
.	TRBV5-1	TRBJ1-5	.	TGCGCCAGCAGCTTGGGCGGACAGTCCAATCAGCCCCAGCATTTT	CASSLGGQSNQPQHF
.	TRBV27	TRBJ2-7	.	TGTGCCAGCAGTTTGGGGGGCTACGAGCAGTACTTC	CASSLGGYEQYF
.	TRBV6-5	TRBJ1-1	.	TGTGCCAGCAGAACCCCTTATGGGAACACTGAAGCTTTCTTT	CASRTPYGNTEAFF
.	TRBV19	TRBJ2-3	.	TGTGCCAGTAGTATTAGATTAACAGGGAGTCTGGCAGATACGCAGTATTTT	CASSIRLTGSLADTQYF
TRBD1	TRBV4-3	TRBJ2-3	few	TGCGCCAGCAGCCAAGATCGAGGGACAGGGGGAAGAAATACGCAGTATTTT	CASSQDRGTGGRNTQYF
.	TRBV7-2	TRBJ1-2	.	TGTGCCAGCAGCGTGCAGGGGACCACGACTAACTATGGCTACACCTTC	CASSVQGTTTNYGYTF
TRBD1	TRBV18	TRBJ1-1	.	TGTGCCAGCTCACTCGGACAGGTGGGAACTGAAGCTTTCTTT	CASSLGQVGTEAFF
TRBD1	TRBV5-4	TRBJ2-3	few	TGTGCCAGCAGCTTACAGGGGGTCACAGATACGCAGTATTTT	CASSLQGVTDTQYF
.	TRBV6-1	TRBJ1-4	.	TGTGCCAGCAGTGCTACTTCCGGGGCTCCGAATGAAAAACTGTTTTTT	CASSATSGAPNEKLFF
.	TRBV7-9	TRBJ1-2	.	TGTGCCAGCAGCTTCGGCAGTTATGGCTACACCTTC	CASSFGSYGYTF
TRBD1	TRBV28	TRBJ1-6	.	TGTGCCAGCAGAACAGGGGGTTCACCCCTCCACTTT	CASRTGGSPLHF
.	TRBV18	TRBJ2-1	.	TGTGCCAGCTCGGACAGTACCTACAATGAGCAGTTCTTC	CASSDSTYNEQFF
.	TRBV4-3	TRBJ2-2	.	TGCGCCAGCAGCCAAGACAATGCGGCGAACACCGGGGAGCTGTTTTTT	CASSQDNAANTGELFF
.	TRBV7-2	TRBJ2-1	.	TGTGCCAGCAGCCTTTCTCGGAGCTCCTACAATGAGCAGTTCTTC	CASSLSRSSYNEQFF
TRBD1	TRBV4-2	TRBJ1-4	.	TGTGCCAGCAGCCCAGGGACAGGGGGGGAAAAACTGTTTTTT	CASSPGTGGEKLFF
TRBD2	TRBV19	TRBJ2-5	once	TGTGCCAGTAGTATAACTAGCGGAAAAGAGACCCAGTACTTC	CASSITSGKETQYF
.	TRBV11-3	TRBJ2-1	.	TGTGCCAGCAGCTTAGTTCGAGGAAATGAGCAGTTCTTC	CASSLVRGNEQFF
.	TRBV27	TRBJ1-5	once	TGTGCCAGCAGCAACAGGGCAAATCAGCCCCAGCATTTT	CASSNRANQPQHF
.	TRBV6-1	TRBJ1-1	.	TGTGCCAGCAGTGAGGACGGTAGGAGCACTGAAGCTTTCTTT	CASSEDGRSTEAFF
TRBD1	TRBV5-3	TRBJ1-2	.	TGTGCCAGAAGCTCCGGGACAGGCCTTACCCCTAACTATGGCTACACCTTC	CARSSGTGLTPNYGYTF
TRBD2	TRBV6-5	TRBJ2-1	.	TGTGCCAGCAGCAATCAGCGGGGGGGCAACTATGAGCAGTTCTTC	CASSNQRGGNYEQFF
.	TRBV15	TRBJ1-1	once	TGTGCCACCTCGGGACCGACTGAAGCTTTCTTT	CATSGPTEAFF
.	TRBV19	TRBJ1-6	few	TGTGCCAGTAGTGGCCAGGGCTATAATTCACCCCTCCACTTT	CASSGQGYNSPLHF
TRBD2	TRBV16	TRBJ2-5	few	TGTGCCAGCAGCCATGAGAGGCGGGGGGAGACCCAGTACTTC	CASSHERRGETQYF
.	TRBV5-4	TRBJ1-2	.	TGTGCCAGCAGCTGGGAGTATGGCTACACCTTC	CASSWEYGYTF
.	TRBV3-1/TRBV3-2	TRBJ1-4	.	TGTGCCAGCAGCCAAGGGACATCGGAAAAACTGTTTTTT	CASSQGTSEKLFF
.	TRBV11-3	TRBJ2-3	.	TGTGCCAGCAGCTTAGGTCATACTGGGACTCCCGGGGCAGATACGCAGTATTTT	CASSLGHTGTPGADTQYF
TRBD2	TRBV7-3	TRBJ2-3	.	TGTGCCAGCAGCCGCGGGACTAGCGGATACACAGATACGCAGTATTTT	CASSRGTSGYTDTQYF
.	TRBV6-5	TRBJ1-5	.	TGTGCCAGCAGACCCGGGACCATCAATCAGCCCCAGCATTTT	CASRPGTINQPQHF
.	TRBV28	TRBJ2-6	.	TGTGCCAGCAGACGGACAAGCTCTGGGGCCAACGTCCTGACTTTC	CASRRTSSGANVLTF
TRBD1	TRBV7-9	TRBJ2-2	.	TGTGCCAGCAGCTTAGTCGGCAGGGGGCGCGTCGGGGAGCTGTTTTTT	CASSLVGRGRVGELFF
TRBD2	TRBV4-2	TRBJ2-3	.	TGTGCCAGCAGCCAAGATAGGGCGGGAGCTAGCACAGATACGCAGTATTTT	CASSQDRAGASTDTQYF
.	TRBV6-2/TRBV6-3	TRBJ2-7	.	TGTGCCAGCAGTTACCTCACACAGAGGCCATCCTACGAGCAGTACTTC	CASSYLTQRPSYEQYF
.	TRBV3-1/TRBV3-2	TRBJ2-7	.	TGTGCCAGCAGCCGGTCCAAGTGGGGCAGCAACGAGCAGTACTTC	CASSRSKWGSNEQYF
.	TRBV12-3/TRBV12-4	TRBJ1-4	.	TGTGCCAGCAGTTTTTCTGAAAAACTGTTTTTT	CASSFSEKLFF
TRBD2	TRBV19	TRBJ2-3	.	TGTGCCAGTAGTATAGAACTAGCGGGGAGGGGGCGAGATACGCAGTATTTT	CASSIELAGRGRDTQYF
.	TRBV7-2	TRBJ2-7	once	TGTGCCAGCAGCCCAAGACAGACCTTGACCTACGAGCAGTACTTC	CASSPRQTLTYEQYF
TRBD1	TRBV6-4	TRBJ2-2	.	TGTGCCAGCAGTCCGGGACAGGGGAGCGTGACCGGGGAGCTGTTTTTT	CASSPGQGSVTGELFF
.	TRBV18	TRBJ1-5	.	TGTGCCAGCTCACCCACCAGACAAGAAGGACAGCATTTT	CASSPTRQEGQHF
.	TRBV9	TRBJ1-1	.	TGTGCCAGCAGCGTAAGCCGGCAGAACACTGAAGCTTTCTTT	CASSVSRQNTEAFF